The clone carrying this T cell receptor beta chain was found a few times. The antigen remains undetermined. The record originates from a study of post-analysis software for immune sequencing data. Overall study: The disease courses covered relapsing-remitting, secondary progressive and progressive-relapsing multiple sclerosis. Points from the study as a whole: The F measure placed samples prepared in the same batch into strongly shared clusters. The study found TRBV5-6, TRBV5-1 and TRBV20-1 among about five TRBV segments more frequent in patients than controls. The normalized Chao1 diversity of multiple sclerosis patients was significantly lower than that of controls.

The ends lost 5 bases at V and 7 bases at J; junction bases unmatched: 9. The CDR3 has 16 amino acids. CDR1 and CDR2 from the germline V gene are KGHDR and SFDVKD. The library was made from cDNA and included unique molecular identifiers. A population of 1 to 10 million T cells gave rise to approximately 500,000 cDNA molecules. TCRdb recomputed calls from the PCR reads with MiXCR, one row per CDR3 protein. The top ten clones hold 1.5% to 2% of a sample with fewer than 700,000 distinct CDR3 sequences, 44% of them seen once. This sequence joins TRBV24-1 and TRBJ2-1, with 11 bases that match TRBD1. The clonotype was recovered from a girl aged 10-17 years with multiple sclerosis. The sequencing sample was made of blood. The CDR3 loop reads CATSAPWDRGNNEQFF. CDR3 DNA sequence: TGTGCCACCAGTGCCCCATGGGACAGGGGGAATAATGAGCAGTTCTTC.